The clone carrying this TCR beta chain has ten or more counts. The antigen is unknown. Regarding time point: newly diagnosed GD, antithyroid drugs for less than 3 months. Extracted PBMC RNA gave rise to the TCR library. CDR3 size: 14 residues. V was trimmed by 5 bases and J by 3 bases, leaving 16 bases between them. Germline CDR1 is DFQATT and CDR2 is SNEGSKA (reference sequence). This sample is drawn from a study of regulatory T cells in long-lasting Graves disease. Background on the study: Prior antithyroid drug treatment in newly diagnosed Graves' patients lasted under 3 months. General study results and limits: Patients with persistent disease showed a bias toward TRBV28, TRBJ1-2 and TRBJ2-5.

Through Arm-PCR of CDR3 regions and iRepertoire HTBI primers, TCR beta libraries were built. TCRdb redid the calling of the multiplex PCR reads with MiXCR, one entry per CDR3 protein. The sample holds hundreds of thousands of distinct CDR3 sequences, about 16% seen once. The same sample was also studied in work on T cells in Graves' hyperthyroidism and ophthalmopathy. As reported in that work: The HTBI primer set drove a first-round RT-PCR of the TCR CDR3.

V and J are TRBV20-1 and TRBJ1-2; D is undetermined. This TCR derives from a woman aged 35-65 years with Graves disease. The sequencing used peripheral blood mononuclear cells (PBMCs), collected at new diagnosis, from a patient treated with antithyroid drugs. CDR3 sequence (DNA): TGCAGTGCTCCCCTTATACCGAGGTACTATGGCTACACCTTC. It is translated as CSAPLIPRYYGYTF.